These 27 T cell receptor beta chains came from one sample sequenced in a study of breast tumors, draining lymph nodes, adjacent tissues. Axillary draining lymph nodes of breast cancer patients supplied the node samples. TCRdb processed the multiplex PCR reads anew with MiXCR; each CDR3 protein has one entry. The table lists 160,000 or so distinct CDR3 sequences, roughly a third of them singletons, with about 3.8% in the top ten. Specimen: axillary lymph node tissue. Receptors were obtained from a female donor with breast cancer. Some clones in this sample may be carry-over from other donors' samples.

This clonotype came up many times. V usage is TRBV28 and J usage is TRBJ1-2, with D perhaps TRBD1 (5 bases). The CDR3 runs to 15 residues. Trimming removed 6 bases at V and 4 bases at J, with 18 bases between. The germline V gene encodes CDR1 MDHEN and CDR2 SYDVKM. The CDR3 reads CASRHDLGAGYGYTF. The CDR3 DNA is TGTGCCAGCAGACACGATTTAGGGGCCGGCTATGGCTACACCTTC.

This clonotype has a count of ten or more. The chain employs TRBV18 and TRBJ2-7, with D perhaps matching TRBD1 (6 bases). The CDR3 contains 15 residues. The V and J ends lost 1 base and 2 bases respectively, with 12 bases between them. The V gene's germline CDR1 is KGHSH and CDR2 LQKENI. This chain's CDR3 is CASSPLGDITYEQYF. Written as DNA, the CDR3 is TGTGCCAGCTCACCACTTGGGGACATTACCTACGAGCAGTACTTC.

This clonotype was seen many times. The chain combines TRBV5-5 with TRBJ1-2; D gene unclear. Germline V gene sequence: CDR1 SGHKS, CDR2 YYEKEE (reference sequence). With 0 bases removed from V and 7 bases from J, the gap between germline ends came to 10 bases. CDR3 length: 13 amino acids. CDR3 region: CASSLADGFGYTF. CDR3 sequence (DNA): TGTGCCAGCAGCTTGGCCGATGGGTTTGGCTACACCTTC. The full variable domain, rest sourced from reference TRBV5-5 and TRBJ1-2, is DAGVTQSPTHLIKTRGQQVTLRCSPISGHKSVSWYQQVLGQGPQFIFQYYEKEERGRGNFPDRFSARQFPNYSSELNVNALLLGDSALYLCASSLADGFGYTFGSGTRLTVV.

The V call is TRBV14, the J call TRBJ2-1; 13 bases agree with TRBD2. Germline-derived CDR1 and CDR2 are SGHDN and FVKESK. This CDR3 comprises 19 residues. Trimming at V came to 3 bases and at J to 7 bases, leaving 15 bases not matched to a gene. CDR3 protein: CASSHAGLAGAPLQNEQFF. DNA of the CDR3: TGTGCCAGCAGCCATGCTGGACTAGCGGGAGCCCCGTTGCAAAATGAGCAGTTCTTC. Looking up the rest from reference TRBV14 and TRBJ2-1 gives the full variable domain: EAGVTQFPSHSVIEKGQTVTLRCDPISGHDNLYWYRRVMGKEIKFLLHFVKESKQDESGMPNNRFLAERTGGTYSTLKVQPAELEDSGVYFCASSHAGLAGAPLQNEQFFGPGTRLTVL.

On this clonotype itself: Germline and junction disagree at one end, which may indicate a read error. The chain combines TRBV7-7 with TRBJ2-5, with D unresolved. CDR1 and CDR2 from the germline V gene are SSHAT and FNYEAQ (reference sequence). This CDR3 has 13 residues. CDR3 coding DNA: TGTGCTAGCAGCTTATACATCGCGGAGACCCAGTGCTTC. It yields the protein CASSLYIAETQCF.

The V call is TRBV29-1, the J call TRBJ1-2, with 11 bases fitting TRBD1. The length of the CDR3 is 14 residues. The ends lost 6 bases at V and 8 bases at J; junction bases unmatched: 11. Germline assignment: CDR1 SQVTM and CDR2 ANQGSEA. The CDR3 region is CSVDPGQGEWGYTF. CDR3 DNA sequence: TGCAGCGTAGACCCGGGACAGGGGGAGTGGGGCTACACCTTC.

About this clonotype: The junction departs from the called germline gene at one end, perhaps through a read error. V usage is TRBV5-6 and J usage is TRBJ1-4; D perhaps matches TRBD1 (6 bases). CDR3 length: 9 amino acids. The germline CDR1 and CDR2 sequences are SGHDT and YYEEEE. The CDR3 sequence: CASSPLQGF. The CDR3 DNA is TGTGCCAGCAGCCCACTCCAGGGGTTT.

This chain uses TRBV28 with TRBJ1-5; TRBD1 is a possible D gene (5 bases). Germline loops: CDR1 MDHEN, CDR2 SYDVKM. The CDR3 extends over 13 amino acids. V shed 6 bases and J shed 11 bases, with 17 bases lying between them. In DNA form, the CDR3 reads TGTGCCAGCAGCTACCCTGGGACCTTAACCCAGCATTTT. It is translated as CASSYPGTLTQHF.

This clonotype was detected ten times or more. This chain links TRBV15 with TRBJ1-3; D is undetermined. Germline V gene sequence: CDR1 LNHNV, CDR2 YYDKDF (reference sequence). Trimming removed 1 base from V and 4 bases from J, with 11 bases in between. There are 15 residues in the CDR3. The CDR3 loop is CATSRALGEGNTIYF. CDR3 nucleotides: TGTGCCACCAGCAGAGCCCTTGGAGAGGGAAACACCATATATTTT.

This clonotype was seen at least ten times. The chain couples TRBV3-1 to TRBJ2-5, with D perhaps TRBD2 (7 bases). Looked up from germline, CDR1 is LGHDT and CDR2 is YNNKEL (reference sequence). V lost 1 base to trimming and J lost 5 bases, with 14 bases between them. The CDR3 totals 15 residues. CDR3 in DNA: TGTGCCAGCAGCCAAGGGGTGGGGGGGCTCGAGACCCAGTACTTC. Protein sequence: CASSQGVGGLETQYF.

The sample holds one count of this clonotype. The CDR3, as DNA: TGTGCCAGTAGTTCTGACAGGCCGTGGGGAAACACCATATATTTT. This codes for CASSSDRPWGNTIYF. The rearrangement uses TRBV19 and TRBJ1-3; D might be TRBD1 (6 bases). V was pared by 5 bases and J by 4 bases, with 15 bases between. CDR3 length equals 15 residues. Germline V gene lookup returns CDR1 LNHDA and CDR2 SQIVND (reference sequence). Full variable domain (outside the CDR3, taken from reference TRBV19 and TRBJ1-3): DGGITQSPKYLFRKEGQNVTLSCEQNLNHDAMYWYRQDPGQGLRLIYYSQIVNDFQKGDIAEGYSVSREKKESFPLTVTSAQKNPTAFYLCASSSDRPWGNTIYFGEGSWLTVV.

This clonotype was counted ten times or more. The chain recombines TRBV19 with TRBJ2-7; 8 nucleotides agree with TRBD2. This CDR3 is 13 amino acids long. The V segment lost 11 bases and the J segment 1 base; nucleotides outside the gene matches: 7. Germline CDR1 is LNHDA and CDR2 is SQIVND (reference sequence). The chain's CDR3 is CAVPGGHSYEQYF. CDR3 DNA sequence: TGTGCCGTCCCGGGGGGGCATTCCTACGAGCAGTACTTC.

This clonotype has at least ten counts. The rearrangement links TRBV5-1 to TRBJ2-7, with D hard to call. This CDR3 region has 14 residues. The germline gives CDR1 SGHRS, CDR2 YFSETQ. V lost 0 bases to trimming and J lost 2 bases, with 9 bases between them. The CDR3 region has the DNA TGCGCCAGCAGCTTGGGTCTCAGCACCTACGAGCAGTACTTC. Its translation: CASSLGLSTYEQYF.

This clonotype has a count of ten or more. The chain joins TRBV5-4 to TRBJ1-3; D ambiguous. In germline, CDR1 is SGHNT, CDR2 YYREEE (reference sequence). The length of the CDR3 is 16 residues. Trimming removed 0 bases at V and 0 bases at J, with 10 bases between. CDR3 nucleotide sequence: TGTGCCAGCAGCTTGGCCGTGACCAACTCTGGAAACACCATATATTTT. This sequence encodes CASSLAVTNSGNTIYF.

In this sample, this clonotype turned up many times. This chain links TRBV24-1 with TRBJ2-7; D is possibly TRBD1 (6 bases). V shed 4 bases and J shed 6 bases, with 12 bases lying between them. Looked up from germline, CDR1 is KGHDR and CDR2 is SFDVKD. CDR3 length: 13 residues. CDR3 sequence reads: CATSEKQGGEQYF. Written as DNA, the CDR3 is TGTGCCACCAGTGAAAAACAGGGTGGCGAGCAGTACTTC.

This clonotype was seen ten or more times. The V and J genes are TRBV7-9 and TRBJ2-5, with D possibly being TRBD2 (5 bases). CDR1 SEHNR and CDR2 FQNEAQ come from the germline V gene (reference sequence). V lost 8 bases to trimming and J lost 0 bases, with 13 bases between them. This CDR3 has 14 residues. The CDR3 loop reads CASGEGLYQETQYF. CDR3 nucleotides: TGTGCCAGCGGGGAAGGACTGTACCAAGAGACCCAGTACTTC.

This clonotype was counted at least ten times. The genes are TRBV10-3 and TRBJ2-2, with D uncertain. This CDR3 has 15 amino acids. Trimming shortened V by 0 bases and J by 3 bases, and 8 bases separated the two germline ends. In germline, CDR1 is ENHRY, CDR2 SYGVKD. CDR3 amino acids: CAISESYADTGELFF. The CDR3 DNA sequence: TGTGCCATCAGTGAGTCTTATGCGGACACCGGGGAGCTGTTTTTT.

Ten or more counts support this clonotype. CDR3 sequence: CASSPIAGAAEQFF. Here the CDR3 DNA reads TGTGCCAGCAGCCCAATCGCGGGAGCCGCCGAGCAGTTCTTC. V and J are TRBV9 and TRBJ2-1; 7 bases are shared with TRBD2. V lost 4 bases, J lost 10 bases, and 11 bases stayed unmatched. Looked up from germline, CDR1 is SGDLS and CDR2 is YYNGEE. The length of the CDR3 is 14 residues.

Of note for this clonotype: A read error may be the cause here, since a much bigger clone is one base away. The rearrangement joins TRBV11-2 to TRBJ2-7, with 9 nucleotides matching TRBD1. J gave up 6 bases and V 6 bases, and 6 bases lay outside the gene matches. Germline CDR1 SGHAT, CDR2 FQNNGV. This CDR3 is built from 13 residues. The CDR3 DNA sequence: TGTGCCAGCAGACGGACAGGGGACCCCGAGCAGTACTTC. Translation gives CASRRTGDPEQYF.

This clonotype was observed once. One end of the junction is discordant with germline, which a read error may explain. This chain connects TRBV20-1 to TRBJ2-5; 9 bases map to TRBD1. CDR1 is DFQATT, CDR2 SNEGSKA, per germline (reference sequence). The CDR3 covers 14 residues. The CDR3 protein is CSAGDRAPWATRYF. The DNA of the CDR3 is TGCAGTGCCGGGGACAGGGCCCCTTGGGCGACCCGGTACTTC.

This clonotype has only a few counts. The chain recombines TRBV6-1 with TRBJ1-4; 10 nucleotides agree with TRBD1. CDR3 length: 17 residues. CDR1 and CDR2 (germline): MNHNS, SASEGT. V gave up 6 bases and J gave up 0 bases; unmatched junction bases: 7. CDR3 region: CASSPGQGPPTNEKLFF. The CDR3 coding sequence is TGTGCCAGCAGCCCGGGACAGGGGCCGCCAACTAATGAAAAACTGTTTTTT.

This sequence joins TRBV20-1 and TRBJ1-4; TRBD1 matches at 7 bases. CDR1 is DFQATT, CDR2 SNEGSKA, per germline (reference sequence). The length of the CDR3 is 15 residues. V shed 6 bases, J shed 5 bases, and the junction held 12 bases outside the gene matches. The CDR3 here is CSARPGGFGNEKLFF. Written as DNA, the CDR3 is TGCAGTGCGAGACCAGGGGGATTTGGCAATGAAAAACTGTTTTTT.

A note on this clonotype: A much larger clone differs by one base, so this may be a read error. This CDR3 is missing its conserved last phenylalanine or tryptophan, likely due to a read error. The chain uses TRBV9 and TRBJ2-1; 10 bases fit TRBD2. V was clipped by 5 bases and J by 8 bases; unmatched bases: 4. CDR3 length: 13 residues. Germline values: CDR1 SGDLS, CDR2 YYNGEE. CDR3 bases: TGTGCCAGCAGAGCTAGCGGGGGTGATGAGCAGTTCTCC. Amino acid sequence: CASRASGGDEQFS.

This clonotype was seen a handful of times. The rearrangement joins TRBV6-2 or TRBV6-3 to TRBJ2-3; 8 nucleotides match TRBD1. The CDR3 totals 16 residues. The germline gives CDR1 MNHEY, CDR2 SVGEGT. V dropped 0 bases and J dropped 0; count of bases not matched to a gene: 2. CDR3 sequence reads: CASSYSGTGSTDTQYF. The DNA of the CDR3 is TGTGCCAGCAGTTACTCGGGGACAGGAAGCACAGATACGCAGTATTTT.

This clonotype was counted a single time. Relative to the germline gene, one junction end is altered; a read error may explain this. The chain uses TRBV12-3 or TRBV12-4 and TRBJ1-2; the D is unclear. The CDR3 runs 15 residues. DNA of the CDR3: TGTGCCAGCAGTTTAGGGCCGGGAAATAACTATGGCTACATCTTC. It yields the protein CASSLGPGNNYGYIF.

The J gene is TRBJ2-7, the V gene TRBV7-8, with 9 bases matching TRBD2. Germline assignment: CDR1 SGHVS and CDR2 FQNEAQ. The CDR3 consists of 14 residues. V lost 5 bases to trimming and J lost 3 bases; unmatched junction nucleotides: 5. The CDR3 region is CASSPSGNLYEQYF. The CDR3 bases are TGTGCCAGCAGCCCTAGCGGGAACCTCTACGAGCAGTACTTC.

This clonotype was found many times. The chain links TRBV19 to TRBJ2-5; either TRBD1 or TRBD2 may supply D (5 bases each). CDR3 size: 15 residues. Trimming took 2 bases from V and 4 from J, leaving 14 bases between them. Looked up from germline, CDR1 is LNHDA and CDR2 is SQIVND (reference sequence). CDR3 amino acids: CASSINPWGIETQYF. The CDR3 nucleotides are TGTGCCAGTAGTATAAACCCCTGGGGGATAGAGACCCAGTACTTC.